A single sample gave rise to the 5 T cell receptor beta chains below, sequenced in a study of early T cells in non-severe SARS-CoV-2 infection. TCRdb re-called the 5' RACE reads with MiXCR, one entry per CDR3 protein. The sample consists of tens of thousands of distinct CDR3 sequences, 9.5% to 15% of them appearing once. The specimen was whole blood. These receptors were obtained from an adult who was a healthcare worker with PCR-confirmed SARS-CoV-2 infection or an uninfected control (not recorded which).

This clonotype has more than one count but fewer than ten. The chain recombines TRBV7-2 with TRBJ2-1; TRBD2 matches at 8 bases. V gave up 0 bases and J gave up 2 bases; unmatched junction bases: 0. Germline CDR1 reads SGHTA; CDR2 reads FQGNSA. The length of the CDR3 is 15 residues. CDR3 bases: TGTGCCAGCAGCTTAGCCGGGGGGGCCTACAATGAGCAGTTCTTC. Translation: CASSLAGGAYNEQFF. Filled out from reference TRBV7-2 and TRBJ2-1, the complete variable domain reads GAGVSQSPSNKVTEKGKDVELRCDPISGHTALYWYRQSLGQGLEFLIYFQGNSAPDKSGLPSDRFSAERTGGSVSTLTIQRTQQEDSAVYLCASSLAGGAYNEQFFGPGTRLTVL.

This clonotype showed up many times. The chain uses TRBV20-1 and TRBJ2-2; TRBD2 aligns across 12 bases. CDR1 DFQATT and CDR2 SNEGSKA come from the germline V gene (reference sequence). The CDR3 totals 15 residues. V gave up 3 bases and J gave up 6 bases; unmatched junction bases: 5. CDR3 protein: CSASPSGGASGELFF. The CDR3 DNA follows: TGCAGTGCTAGCCCTAGCGGGGGGGCCTCCGGGGAGCTGTTTTTT.

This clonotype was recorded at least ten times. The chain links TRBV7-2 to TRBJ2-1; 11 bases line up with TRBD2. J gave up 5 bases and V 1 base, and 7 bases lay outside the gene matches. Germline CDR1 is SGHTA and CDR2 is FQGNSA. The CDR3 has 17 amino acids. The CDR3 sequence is CASSLDFSGGAHNEQFF. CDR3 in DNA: TGTGCCAGCAGCTTAGATTTTAGCGGGGGGGCCCACAATGAGCAGTTCTTC.

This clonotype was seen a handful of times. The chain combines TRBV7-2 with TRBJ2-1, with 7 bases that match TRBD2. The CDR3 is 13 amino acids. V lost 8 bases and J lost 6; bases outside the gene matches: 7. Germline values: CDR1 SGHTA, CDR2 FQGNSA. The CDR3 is CASGGGKRNEQFF. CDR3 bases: TGTGCCAGCGGGGGGGGAAAACGCAATGAGCAGTTCTTC. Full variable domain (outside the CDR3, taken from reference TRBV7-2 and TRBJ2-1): GAGVSQSPSNKVTEKGKDVELRCDPISGHTALYWYRQSLGQGLEFLIYFQGNSAPDKSGLPSDRFSAERTGGSVSTLTIQRTQQEDSAVYLCASGGGKRNEQFFGPGTRLTVL.

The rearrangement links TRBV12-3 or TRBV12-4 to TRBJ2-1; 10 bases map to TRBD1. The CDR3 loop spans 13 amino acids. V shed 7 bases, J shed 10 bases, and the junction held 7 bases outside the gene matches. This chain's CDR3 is CASTPGQGSEQFF. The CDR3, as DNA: TGTGCCAGCACCCCGGGACAGGGGAGCGAGCAGTTCTTC.